These 8 T cell receptor beta chains were sequenced from one sample in a study of long-term antiretroviral therapy in people with HIV. Samples were assayed with immunoSEQ v3.0 at survey level. Profiled with immunoSEQ multiplex PCR; TCRdb holds only in-frame clones, not every one. Altogether roughly 19,000 clones are present, around four fifths being singletons, with the ten largest covering around 9.5%. This sample comprised unsorted PBMCs, obtained 1.2 years after starting antiretroviral therapy. The origin of the receptors is a woman aged 35 to 49 with HIV.

J is TRBJ1-4 and V is TRBV18; 9 bases fit TRBD1. This CDR3 spans 19 amino acids. J was trimmed by 4 bases and V by 4 bases; bases with no gene match: 16. The germline V gene encodes CDR1 KGHSH and CDR2 LQKENI. CDR3 amino acids: CASSLLGTGMEIYNEKLFF. The CDR3 region has the DNA TGTGCCAGCTCACTCCTCGGGACAGGGATGGAGATATATAATGAAAAACTGTTTTTT.

CDR3 sequence (DNA): TGCAGCGTTGAGCGGGGGGAGGGGGAGACCCAGTACTTC. Its translation is CSVERGEGETQYF. The V gene is TRBV29-1, the J gene TRBJ2-5, with 8 bases aligning to TRBD2. Losses at the gene ends were 3 bases for V and 5 bases for J; bases not matched to a gene: 5. The germline CDR1 and CDR2 sequences are SQVTM and ANQGSEA. This CDR3 comprises 13 residues.

The chain uses TRBV20-1 and TRBJ2-1; D ambiguous. This CDR3 comprises 11 residues. Germline V gene data show CDR1 as DFQATT and CDR2 as SNEGSKA (reference sequence). Trimming shortened V by 3 bases and J by 7 bases, and 7 bases separated the two germline ends. The CDR3 region is CSASNFNEQFF. Written as DNA, the CDR3 is TGCAGTGCTAGTAATTTTAATGAGCAGTTCTTC.

The J gene is TRBJ2-7, the V gene TRBV4-1; D is perhaps TRBD2 (7 bases). In germline, CDR1 is MGHRA, CDR2 YSYEKL. The CDR3 sequence is 18 residues long. V was clipped by 0 bases and J by 0 bases, with 18 bases between them. CDR3 amino acids: CASSQDTQGGGRSYEQYF. The CDR3 nucleotides read TGCGCCAGCAGCCAAGACACGCAGGGAGGGGGGCGCTCCTACGAGCAGTACTTC.

The rearrangement links TRBV11-2 to TRBJ2-1; D not certain. The germline gives CDR1 SGHAT, CDR2 FQNNGV. Between the trimmed V and J ends, which lost 4 bases and 6 bases, there was a span of 7 bases. The CDR3 has 12 amino acids. CDR3 sequence (DNA): TGTGCCAGCAGCTACATAGGCAATGAGCAGTTCTTC. This codes for CASSYIGNEQFF.

J is TRBJ1-1 and V is TRBV10-3; D remains unclear. Trimming stripped 6 bases from V and 0 bases from J, with 14 bases between. Germline CDR1 reads ENHRY; CDR2 reads SYGVKD. The CDR3 totals 15 residues. The CDR3 bases are TGTGCCATCAGCTCCTCCGCCGGACTGAACACTGAAGCTTTCTTT. Translation gives CAISSSAGLNTEAFF.

The CDR3 protein is CASSLLPGQGDEQYF. CDR3 coding DNA: TGTGCCAGCAGTCTCCTACCGGGACAGGGTGACGAGCAGTACTTC. This rearrangement joins TRBV6-5 to TRBJ2-7; 9 nucleotides match TRBD1. V gave up 5 bases and J gave up 5 bases; unmatched junction bases: 10. The CDR3 loop spans 15 amino acids. Germline CDR1 and CDR2: MNHEY and SVGAGI.

This chain connects TRBV9 to TRBJ2-5; D gene ambiguous. CDR3 length: 14 residues. Germline assignment: CDR1 SGDLS and CDR2 YYNGEE. V lost 0 bases, J lost 4 bases, and 10 bases lay in between. The DNA of the CDR3 is TGTGCCAGCAGCGTAGGGTGGGTAGGAGAGACCCAGTACTTC. It specifies CASSVGWVGETQYF.